This T cell receptor (beta chain) was sequenced for a study of CD8+ T cells in alopecia areata. cDNA serving as the sequencing template came from extracted, reverse transcribed RNA. Measured with immunoSEQ multiplex PCR; TCRdb has only the in-frame clones, and not every one. The sample includes 90,000 to 150,000 clones, around 58% seen only once; the top ten take nearly 30%. The study's findings and limits: Many expanded lesional clones persisted in scalp and blood during tofacitinib.

The V and J ends lost 7 bases and 3 bases respectively, with 12 bases between them. Germline V gene sequence: CDR1 LNHNV, CDR2 YYDKDF (reference sequence). The CDR3 runs 13 residues. This clone was picked up a small number of times. No antigen is known for it. Stated treatment: oral pan-JAK inhibitor, 5-10 mg twice daily. The source was CD8+ T cells sorted from blood, collected at week 4, from a patient treated with tofacitinib. The genes are TRBV15 and TRBJ1-2; D is perhaps TRBD1 (5 bases). The TCR sequence derives from a human donor with alopecia areata. CDR3 sequence reads: CATKQEYDYGYTF. CDR3 bases: TGTGCCACCAAACAGGAATACGACTATGGCTACACCTTC.